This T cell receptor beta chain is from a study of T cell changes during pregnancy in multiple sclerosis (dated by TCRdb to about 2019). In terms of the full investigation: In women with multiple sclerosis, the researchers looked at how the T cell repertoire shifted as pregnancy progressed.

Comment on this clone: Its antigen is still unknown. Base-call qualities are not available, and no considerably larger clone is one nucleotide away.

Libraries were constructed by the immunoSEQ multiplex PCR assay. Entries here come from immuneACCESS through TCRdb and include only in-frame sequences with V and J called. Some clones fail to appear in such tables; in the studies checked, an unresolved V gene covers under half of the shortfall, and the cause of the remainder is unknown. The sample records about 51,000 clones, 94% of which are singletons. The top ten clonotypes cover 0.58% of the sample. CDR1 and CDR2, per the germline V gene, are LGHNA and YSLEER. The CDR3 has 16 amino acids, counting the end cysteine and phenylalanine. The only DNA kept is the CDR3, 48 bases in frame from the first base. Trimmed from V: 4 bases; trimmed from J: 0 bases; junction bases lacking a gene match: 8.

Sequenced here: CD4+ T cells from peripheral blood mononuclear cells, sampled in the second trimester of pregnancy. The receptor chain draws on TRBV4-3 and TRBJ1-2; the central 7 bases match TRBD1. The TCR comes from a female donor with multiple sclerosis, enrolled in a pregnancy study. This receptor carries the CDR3 CASSLTGQQANYGYTF. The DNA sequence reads TGCGCCAGCAGCCTCACGGGACAGCAAGCTAACTATGGCTACACCTTC.